A single sample gave rise to the 5 T cell receptor beta chains below, sequenced in a study of CD8 T cells in ankylosing spondylitis. TCRdb analysed the 5' RACE reads with MiXCR anew, one entry per CDR3 protein. The table has a few hundred thousand distinct CDR3 sequences, 20% seen once. The sequenced material came from blood, either unsorted or a sorted T cell fraction (not recorded which). All receptors come from a male donor with ankylosing spondylitis or in good health (not recorded which).

The chain recombines TRBV3-1 with TRBJ1-2, with D perhaps matching TRBD1 (5 bases). Germline CDR1 and CDR2: LGHDT and YNNKEL (reference sequence). V lost 1 base and J 1 base, leaving 13 bases between the germline ends. CDR3 length equals 16 residues. CDR3 loop: CASSQGGHLINYGYTF. CDR3 sequence (DNA): TGTGCCAGCAGCCAAGGTGGACACCTAATTAACTATGGCTACACCTTC.

The chain couples TRBV20-1 to TRBJ2-5, with D perhaps TRBD1 (6 bases). The V end was cut by 3 bases, the J end by 4 bases, with 12 bases between. The CDR3 runs 13 residues. Germline CDR1 DFQATT, CDR2 SNEGSKA (reference sequence). The CDR3 DNA reads as TGCAGTGCTAGTGCTACAGGGAGAGAGACCCAGTACTTC. Amino acids: CSASATGRETQYF.

The J gene is TRBJ2-2, the V gene TRBV21-1. TRBV21-1 is designated a pseudogene. The CDR3 runs 10 residues. The CDR3 DNA is TGTGCCAGCAGATCCGGGGAGCTGTTTTTT. Translated, it gives CASRSGELFF.

This clonotype was counted only a few times. The J gene is TRBJ2-1, the V gene TRBV12-3 or TRBV12-4, with 11 nucleotides matching TRBD2. V trimming: 6 bases; J trimming: 4 bases; junction bases outside the gene matches: 5. This CDR3 region has 15 residues. The CDR3 region is CASRGTSGSYNEQFF. CDR3 sequence (DNA): TGTGCCAGCAGGGGTACTAGCGGGAGTTACAATGAGCAGTTCTTC.

The gene calls are TRBV9 and TRBJ2-2; 7 positions agree with TRBD2. From germline, CDR1 is SGDLS and CDR2 YYNGEE. CDR3 size: 16 residues. V shed 3 bases, J shed 4 bases, and the junction held 9 bases outside the gene matches. This CDR3 reads CASSASERDGTGELFF. The CDR3 DNA reads TGTGCCAGCAGCGCCTCGGAGCGGGACGGCACCGGGGAGCTGTTTTTT.